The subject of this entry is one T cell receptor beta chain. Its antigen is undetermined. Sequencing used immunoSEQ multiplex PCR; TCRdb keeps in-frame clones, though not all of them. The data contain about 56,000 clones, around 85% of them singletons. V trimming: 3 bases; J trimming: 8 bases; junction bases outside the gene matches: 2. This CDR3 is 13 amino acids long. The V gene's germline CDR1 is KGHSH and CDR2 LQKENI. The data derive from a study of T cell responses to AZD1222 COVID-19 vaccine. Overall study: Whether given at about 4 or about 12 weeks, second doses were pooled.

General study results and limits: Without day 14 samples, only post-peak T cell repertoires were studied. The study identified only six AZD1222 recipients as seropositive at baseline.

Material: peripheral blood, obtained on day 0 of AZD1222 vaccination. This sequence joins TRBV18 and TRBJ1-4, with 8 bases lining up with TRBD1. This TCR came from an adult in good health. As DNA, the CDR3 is TGTGCCAGCTCACCCCGGGACAGGGAAAAACTGTTTTTT. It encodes CASSPRDREKLFF.